These 28 T cell receptor beta chains were sequenced from one sample in a study of T-cell reconstitution after alpha-beta-depleted transplantation in children. TCRbeta library construction was performed incorporating unique molecular identifiers. TCRdb itself ran the PCR reads through MiXCR, one entry per CDR3 protein. Among fewer than 120,000 distinct CDR3 sequences, approximately 10% were seen once, and the ten largest hold about 8.8%. Here the sequenced sample was PBMCs from the stem cell graft donor, taken from the stem cell graft. The receptors were sampled from a human donor who donated a stem cell graft to a child with acute lymphoblastic leukemia.

This clonotype occurred many times. V usage is TRBV10-3 and J usage is TRBJ1-1, with D perhaps TRBD1 (5 bases). In germline, CDR1 is ENHRY, CDR2 SYGVKD. The CDR3 runs to 13 residues. Trimming left V 2 bases short and J 4 bases short, with 8 bases between. The CDR3 spells CAISEPGFTEAFF. CDR3 nucleotides: TGTGCCATCAGTGAGCCAGGGTTCACTGAAGCTTTCTTT.

This clonotype was detected ten times or more. This chain joins TRBV5-1 and TRBJ2-2; tentatively, D is TRBD1 (6 bases). This CDR3 spans 11 amino acids. Germline V gene data show CDR1 as SGHRS and CDR2 as YFSETQ. The germline V and J ends were trimmed by 3 bases and 15 bases, with 12 bases remaining between them. CDR3 residues: CASSYAGVVFF. As DNA, the CDR3 is TGCGCCAGCAGCTACGCAGGGGTGGTGTTTTTT.

This clonotype was counted many times. The rearrangement joins TRBV12-3 or TRBV12-4 to TRBJ2-1, with D unresolved. The V gene lost 4 bases and the J gene lost 0 bases, with 4 bases spanning the gap. The CDR3 has 13 amino acids. In nucleotides, the CDR3 is TGTGCCAGCAGTTATCGCTCCTACAATGAGCAGTTCTTC. Protein sequence: CASSYRSYNEQFF.

In its sample, this clonotype was seen many times. The chain combines TRBV12-3 or TRBV12-4 with TRBJ2-1; no clear D. The CDR3 totals 12 residues. Trimming removed 6 bases from V and 4 bases from J, with 7 bases in between. The CDR3 region is CASSSEYNEQFF. The CDR3 DNA sequence: TGTGCCAGCAGCTCGGAGTACAATGAGCAGTTCTTC.

This clonotype appeared many times. This chain links TRBV9 with TRBJ2-5; 7 bases are a match to TRBD2. This CDR3 region has 14 residues. V gave up 0 bases and J gave up 5 bases; unmatched junction bases: 4. CDR1 and CDR2 from the germline V gene are SGDLS and YYNGEE. The CDR3 region is CASSVGWRGETQYF. Here the CDR3 DNA reads TGTGCCAGCAGCGTAGGATGGCGGGGGGAGACCCAGTACTTC.

The sample holds many counts of this clonotype. This sequence joins TRBV5-1 and TRBJ2-2, with D unresolved. The CDR3 totals 15 residues. Germline V gives CDR1 SGHRS, CDR2 YFSETQ. The V and J ends lost 0 bases and 5 bases respectively, with 11 bases between them. Written as DNA, the CDR3 is TGCGCCAGCAGCTTGGTTCAGGCTAATACCGGGGAGCTGTTTTTT. Its translation is CASSLVQANTGELFF.

This clonotype came up a few times. This chain joins TRBV6-1 and TRBJ1-5; TRBD1 matches at 7 bases. After removal of 2 bases from V and 0 bases from J, the junction contained 4 bases not matched to a gene. The CDR3 loop spans 16 amino acids. Per the germline V gene, CDR1 is MNHNS and CDR2 is SASEGT. CDR3 protein: CASSENRGNSNQPQHF. CDR3 bases: TGTGCCAGCAGTGAAAACAGGGGTAATAGCAATCAGCCCCAGCATTTT.

This clonotype was recorded at least ten times. V usage is TRBV3-1 and J usage is TRBJ2-2; 10 nucleotides agree with TRBD2. The CDR3 is made up of 18 amino acids. Germline-derived CDR1 and CDR2 are LGHDT and YNNKEL (reference sequence). Trimming cost V 0 bases and J 7 bases; bases outside gene matches: 11. The CDR3 nucleotides read TGTGCCAGCAGCCAAGAAGGTCTCCTAGCGGGAGCGGTCGGGGAGCTGTTTTTT. Translation: CASSQEGLLAGAVGELFF.

At least ten counts were recorded for this clonotype. CDR3 nucleotide sequence: TGCGCCAGCAGCCAAGATAGGACAGGGACGGGTGAGCAGTTCTTC. Its translation is CASSQDRTGTGEQFF. The chain is built from TRBV4-3 and TRBJ2-1; the match to TRBD1 covers 8 bases. Germline-derived CDR1 and CDR2 are LGHNA and YSLEER. V gave up 0 bases and J gave up 9 bases; unmatched junction bases: 7. The CDR3 extends over 15 amino acids.

This clonotype was found many times. The gene calls are TRBV19 and TRBJ2-3, with 9 bases matching TRBD2. J was trimmed by 6 bases and V by 3 bases; bases with no gene match: 4. The CDR3 sequence is 14 residues long. The germline CDR1 and CDR2 sequences are LNHDA and SQIVND (reference sequence). In nucleotides, the CDR3 is TGTGCCAGTAGTATTTCGGGGACTAGCGATACGCAGTATTTT. Its translation: CASSISGTSDTQYF.

This clonotype was detected ten times or more. This chain connects TRBV2 to TRBJ1-1, with TRBD1 as a possible D gene (5 bases). Germline CDR1 SNHLY, CDR2 FYNNEI. V was cut by 0 bases and J by 11 bases, with 10 bases left in between. The CDR3 spans 12 residues. The CDR3 sequence is CASSEALQEAFF. The DNA of the CDR3 is TGTGCCAGCAGTGAAGCTCTACAGGAGGCTTTCTTT.

The sample holds many counts of this clonotype. The gene calls are TRBV6-5 and TRBJ1-1; 9 positions agree with TRBD1. The junction had 9 bases not matched to a gene; V was cut back by 6 bases and J by 4 bases. This CDR3 region has 15 residues. Germline assignment: CDR1 MNHEY and CDR2 SVGAGI. CDR3 nucleotide sequence: TGTGCCAGCAGCCGGAAACAGGGGGCAGGCACTGAAGCTTTCTTT. Protein sequence: CASSRKQGAGTEAFF.

This clonotype was detected many times. This chain links TRBV7-2 with TRBJ2-7; D may match TRBD1 or TRBD2 (5 bases each). V lost 5 bases to trimming and J lost 8 bases, with 13 bases between them. The germline CDR1 and CDR2 sequences are SGHTA and FQGNSA. The length of the CDR3 is 12 residues. This CDR3 reads CASSGGPPKQYF. CDR3 coding DNA: TGTGCCAGCAGCGGGGGACCGCCCAAGCAGTACTTC.

This clonotype was found a few times. The chain carries TRBV12-3 or TRBV12-4 and TRBJ2-5, with 8 bases matching TRBD2. The CDR3 runs 17 residues. Germline trimming cut 2 bases from V and 1 base from J; bases unmatched to any gene: 9. The CDR3 region is CASSLHPSGGLQETQYF. In DNA, the CDR3 is TGTGCCAGCAGTTTACACCCCAGCGGGGGCCTCCAAGAGACCCAGTACTTC.

The chain carries TRBV24-1 and TRBJ2-5; tentatively, D is TRBD1 (6 bases). Per the germline V gene, CDR1 is KGHDR and CDR2 is SFDVKD. CDR3 size: 17 residues. V was clipped by 6 bases and J by 2 bases, with 21 bases between them. The CDR3 nucleotides read TGTGCCACCAGTCCGGTAGCAGGGGATGGGTCACAAGAGACCCAGTACTTC. Encoded protein: CATSPVAGDGSQETQYF.

The sample holds many counts of this clonotype. The V and J genes are TRBV7-6 and TRBJ1-5; the D is unclear. The CDR3 sequence is 13 residues long. Germline CDR1 SGHVS, CDR2 FNYEAQ. V was cut by 1 base and J by 6 bases, with 7 bases left in between. The CDR3, as DNA: TGTGCCAGCAGCTTAGACCAAATTCAGCCCCAGCATTTT. As protein: CASSLDQIQPQHF.

This clonotype was seen at least ten times. This rearrangement joins TRBV5-1 to TRBJ2-3; TRBD2 matches at 9 bases. This CDR3 has 17 amino acids. Germline V lookup: CDR1 SGHRS, CDR2 YFSETQ. The V gene end was trimmed by 0 bases and the J gene end by 0 bases; junction bases not matched to a gene: 5. The DNA for the CDR3 is TGCGCCAGCAGCTTGGAATCTGCGGGGGGGAGCACAGATACGCAGTATTTT. It encodes CASSLESAGGSTDTQYF.

This clonotype was observed at least ten times. CDR3 DNA sequence: TGTGCCAGCAGTTTACAGGCGGGAGGGGGCACAGATACGCAGTATTTT. The encoded protein is CASSLQAGGGTDTQYF. The rearrangement links TRBV7-2 to TRBJ2-3; 9 positions match TRBD2. This CDR3 comprises 16 residues. The ends lost 6 bases at V and 1 base at J; junction bases unmatched: 8. Germline V gene lookup returns CDR1 SGHTA and CDR2 FQGNSA.

J is TRBJ2-4 and V is TRBV28, with TRBD1 identical over 9 bases. This CDR3 has 15 residues. CDR1 and CDR2 from the germline V gene are MDHEN and SYDVKM. V shed 4 bases and J 4 bases; nucleotides not matched to a gene: 5. The CDR3: CASSYRGLWKNIQYF. Written as DNA, the CDR3 is TGTGCCAGCAGTTACAGGGGGCTCTGGAAAAACATTCAGTACTTC.

This clonotype occurred many times. J is TRBJ2-3 and V is TRBV7-2; no clear D gene. Trimming removed 1 base from V and 0 bases from J, with 5 bases in between. Germline V lookup: CDR1 SGHTA, CDR2 FQGNSA. The CDR3 has 14 amino acids. The CDR3 is CASSLELSTDTQYF. The CDR3 nucleotides read TGTGCCAGCAGCTTAGAACTTAGCACAGATACGCAGTATTTT.

This clonotype was picked up many times. The chain carries TRBV5-6 and TRBJ1-2; D is ambiguous. Trimming pared 5 bases from V and 5 bases from J, leaving 10 bases between. The CDR3 covers 12 residues. The germline gives CDR1 SGHDT, CDR2 YYEEEE. The CDR3 loop is CASSSPSYGYTF. The CDR3 region has the DNA TGTGCCAGCAGTTCGCCCTCATATGGCTACACCTTC.

This clonotype came up many times. The rearrangement joins TRBV5-1 to TRBJ2-7; possible D gene TRBD1, 6 bases. CDR1 and CDR2 from the germline V gene are SGHRS and YFSETQ. V gave up 6 bases and J gave up 5 bases, with 15 bases separating them. The CDR3 spans 13 residues. The CDR3 sequence is CASTPGQNHEQYF. The CDR3 DNA sequence: TGCGCCAGCACCCCCGGACAGAACCACGAGCAGTACTTC.

This clonotype occurred a few times. The rearrangement uses TRBV19 and TRBJ2-1; D possibly corresponds to TRBD2 (7 bases). V gave up 3 bases and J gave up 12 bases, with 12 bases separating them. Germline V CDR1 and CDR2: LNHDA, SQIVND (reference sequence). The CDR3 has 12 amino acids. The CDR3 is CASSIRGEGQFF. As DNA, the CDR3 is TGTGCCAGTAGTATTAGGGGGGAGGGGCAGTTCTTC. Full variable domain (remainder filled in from reference TRBV19 and TRBJ2-1): DGGITQSPKYLFRKEGQNVTLSCEQNLNHDAMYWYRQDPGQGLRLIYYSQIVNDFQKGDIAEGYSVSREKKESFPLTVTSAQKNPTAFYLCASSIRGEGQFFGPGTRLTVL.

CDR3 region: CASGLFPAGGGNEQFF. The CDR3 DNA reads TGTGCTAGTGGTTTGTTTCCAGCGGGGGGTGGCAATGAGCAGTTCTTC. The gene calls are TRBV12-5 and TRBJ2-1; the match to TRBD2 covers 9 bases. Germline V gene sequence: CDR1 LGHNT, CDR2 FRNRAP. J lost 6 bases, V lost 2 bases, and 8 bases had no gene match. The CDR3 runs 16 residues.

The rearrangement links TRBV18 to TRBJ2-1; D is ambiguous. CDR3 size: 17 residues. Germline assignment: CDR1 KGHSH and CDR2 LQKENI. The germline V and J ends were trimmed by 1 base and 0 bases, with 13 bases remaining between them. The CDR3 loop is CASSPRLPADSYNEQFF. The DNA of the CDR3 is TGTGCCAGCTCACCACGACTTCCGGCTGACTCCTACAATGAGCAGTTCTTC.

Ten or more counts support this clonotype. The chain uses TRBV29-1 and TRBJ2-1; 8 bases fit TRBD1. The V segment lost 5 bases and the J segment 7 bases; nucleotides outside the gene matches: 10. CDR3 length: 14 amino acids. Germline CDR1 SQVTM, CDR2 ANQGSEA. In DNA form, the CDR3 reads TGCAGCGTTCAGCGCGGACAGGGAAGTAATGAGCAGTTCTTC. It codes for CSVQRGQGSNEQFF.

Many counts were recorded for this clonotype. The J gene is TRBJ2-1, the V gene TRBV2; D may be TRBD1 or TRBD2 (6 bases each). Trimming left V 6 bases short and J 0 bases short, with 12 bases between. CDR3 size: 15 residues. The V gene's germline CDR1 is SNHLY and CDR2 FYNNEI. The CDR3 region has the DNA TGTGCCAGCAGGACAGGAGGGGGCTCCTACAATGAGCAGTTCTTC. It translates to CASRTGGGSYNEQFF.

There are many counts of this clonotype. V is TRBV7-2 and J is TRBJ2-1; 14 bases align to TRBD2. Germline assignment: CDR1 SGHTA and CDR2 FQGNSA. V lost 8 bases and J lost 0; bases outside the gene matches: 6. This CDR3 has 17 residues. In DNA, the CDR3 is TGTGCCAGCTCGGGACTAGCGGGGGACATCTCCTACAATGAGCAGTTCTTC. Translating it yields CASSGLAGDISYNEQFF.